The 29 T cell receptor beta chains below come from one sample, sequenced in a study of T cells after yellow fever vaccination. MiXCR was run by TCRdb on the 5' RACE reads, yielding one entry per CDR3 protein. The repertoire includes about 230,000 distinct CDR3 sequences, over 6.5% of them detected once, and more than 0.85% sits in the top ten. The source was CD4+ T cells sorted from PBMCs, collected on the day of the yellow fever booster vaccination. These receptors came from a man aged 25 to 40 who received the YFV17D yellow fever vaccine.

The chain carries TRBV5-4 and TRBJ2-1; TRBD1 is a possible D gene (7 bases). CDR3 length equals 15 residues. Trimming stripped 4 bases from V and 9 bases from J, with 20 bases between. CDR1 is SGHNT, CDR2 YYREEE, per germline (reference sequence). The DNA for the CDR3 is TGTGCCAGCAGCCACAAGAGGGGGCGGGATGGTGAGCAGTTCTTC. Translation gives CASSHKRGRDGEQFF.

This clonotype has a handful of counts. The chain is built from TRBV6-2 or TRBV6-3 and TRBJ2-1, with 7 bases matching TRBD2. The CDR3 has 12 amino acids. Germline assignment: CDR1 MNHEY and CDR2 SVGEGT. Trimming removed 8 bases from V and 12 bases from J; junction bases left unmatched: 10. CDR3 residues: CASALSGQWQFF. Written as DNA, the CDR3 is TGTGCCAGCGCCCTTAGCGGGCAATGGCAGTTCTTC.

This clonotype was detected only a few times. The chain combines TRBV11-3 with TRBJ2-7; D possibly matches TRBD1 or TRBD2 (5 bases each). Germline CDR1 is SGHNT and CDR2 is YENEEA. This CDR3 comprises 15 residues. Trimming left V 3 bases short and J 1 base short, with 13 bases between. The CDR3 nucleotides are TGTGCCAGCAGCTTTGCTTGGGGGTCTTCCTACGAGCAGTACTTC. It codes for CASSFAWGSSYEQYF.

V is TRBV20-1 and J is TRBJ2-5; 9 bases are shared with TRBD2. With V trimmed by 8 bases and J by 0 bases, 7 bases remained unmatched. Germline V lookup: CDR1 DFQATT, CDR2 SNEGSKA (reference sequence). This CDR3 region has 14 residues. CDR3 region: CSTEIAGDQETQYF. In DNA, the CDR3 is TGCAGTACGGAGATAGCGGGGGACCAAGAGACCCAGTACTTC.

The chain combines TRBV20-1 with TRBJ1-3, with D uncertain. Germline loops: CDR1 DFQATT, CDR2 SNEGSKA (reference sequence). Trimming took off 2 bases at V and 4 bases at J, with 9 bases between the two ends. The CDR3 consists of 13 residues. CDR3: CSARPRWGNTIYF. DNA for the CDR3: TGCAGTGCTAGACCCCGATGGGGAAACACCATATATTTT.

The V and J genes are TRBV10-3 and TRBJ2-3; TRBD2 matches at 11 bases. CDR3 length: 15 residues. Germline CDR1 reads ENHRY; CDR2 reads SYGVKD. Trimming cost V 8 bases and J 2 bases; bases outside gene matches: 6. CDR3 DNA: TGTGCCATCCGCCTGACTAGCGGGACCACAGATACGCAGTATTTT. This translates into CAIRLTSGTTDTQYF.

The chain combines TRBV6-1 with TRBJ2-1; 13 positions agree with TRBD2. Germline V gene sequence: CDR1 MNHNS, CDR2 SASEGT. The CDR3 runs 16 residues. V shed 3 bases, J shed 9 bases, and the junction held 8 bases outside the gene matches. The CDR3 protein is CASSDTGTSGVVEQFF. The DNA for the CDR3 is TGTGCCAGCAGTGACACCGGGACTAGCGGGGTAGTTGAGCAGTTCTTC.

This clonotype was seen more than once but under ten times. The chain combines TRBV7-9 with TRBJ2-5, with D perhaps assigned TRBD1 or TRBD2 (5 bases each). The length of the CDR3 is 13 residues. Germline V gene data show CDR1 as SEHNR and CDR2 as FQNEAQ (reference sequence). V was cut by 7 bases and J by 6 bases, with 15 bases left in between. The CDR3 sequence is CASTPGSRQTQYF. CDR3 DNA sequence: TGTGCCAGCACCCCAGGGAGCCGACAGACCCAGTACTTC.

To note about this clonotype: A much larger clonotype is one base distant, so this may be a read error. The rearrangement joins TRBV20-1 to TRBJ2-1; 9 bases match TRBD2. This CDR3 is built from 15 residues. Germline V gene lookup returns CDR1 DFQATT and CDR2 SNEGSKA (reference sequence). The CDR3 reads CCARISGRGGNEQFF. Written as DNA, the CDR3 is TGCTGTGCTAGAATTAGCGGGAGAGGTGGCAATGAGCAGTTCTTC.

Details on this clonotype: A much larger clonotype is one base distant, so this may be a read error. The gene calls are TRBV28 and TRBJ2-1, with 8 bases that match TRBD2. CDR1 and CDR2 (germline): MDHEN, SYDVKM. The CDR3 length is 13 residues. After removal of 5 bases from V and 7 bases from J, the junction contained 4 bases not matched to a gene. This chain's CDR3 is CASSLRGGNEQFF. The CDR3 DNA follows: TGTGCCAGCAGTCTCCGGGGGGGGAATGAGCAGTTCTTC.

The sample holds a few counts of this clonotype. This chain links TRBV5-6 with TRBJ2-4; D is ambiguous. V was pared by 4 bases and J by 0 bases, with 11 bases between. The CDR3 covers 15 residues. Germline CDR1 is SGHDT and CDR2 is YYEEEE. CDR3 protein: CASSRNRLAKNIQYF. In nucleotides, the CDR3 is TGTGCCAGCAGCCGCAACAGATTAGCCAAAAACATTCAGTACTTC. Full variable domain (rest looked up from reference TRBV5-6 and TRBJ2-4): DAGVTQSPTHLIKTRGQQVTLRCSPKSGHDTVSWYQQALGQGPQFIFQYYEEEERQRGNFPDRFSGHQFPNYSSELNVNALLLGDSALYLCASSRNRLAKNIQYFGAGTRLSVL.

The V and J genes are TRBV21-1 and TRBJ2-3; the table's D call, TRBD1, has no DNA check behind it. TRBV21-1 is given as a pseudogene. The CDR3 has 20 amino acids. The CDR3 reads CASSKWLGTEQPSSTDTQYF. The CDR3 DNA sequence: TGTGCCAGCAGCAAATGGTTAGGGACAGAGCAGCCTTCGAGCACAGATACGCAGTATTTT.

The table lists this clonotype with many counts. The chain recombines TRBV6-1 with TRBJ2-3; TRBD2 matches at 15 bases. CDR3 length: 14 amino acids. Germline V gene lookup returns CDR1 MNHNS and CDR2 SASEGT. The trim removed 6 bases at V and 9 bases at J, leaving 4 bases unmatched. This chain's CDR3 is CASSPGLAGGTQYF. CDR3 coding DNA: TGTGCCAGCAGCCCGGGACTAGCGGGAGGCACGCAGTATTTT.

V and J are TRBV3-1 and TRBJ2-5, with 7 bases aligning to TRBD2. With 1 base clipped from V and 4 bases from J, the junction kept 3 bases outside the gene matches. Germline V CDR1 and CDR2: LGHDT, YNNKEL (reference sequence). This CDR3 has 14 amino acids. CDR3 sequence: CASSQGTSTETQYF. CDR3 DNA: TGTGCCAGCAGCCAAGGGACTAGTACAGAGACCCAGTACTTC.

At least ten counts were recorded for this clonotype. The CDR3 is CSGRTGTSPHEQYF. The CDR3 DNA reads TGCAGCGGACGGACCGGGACTAGCCCCCACGAGCAGTACTTC. The J gene is TRBJ2-7, the V gene TRBV29-1; 9 bases agree with TRBD2. Trimming at V came to 7 bases and at J to 5 bases, leaving 12 bases not matched to a gene. Germline CDR1 reads SQVTM; CDR2 reads ANQGSEA. This CDR3 has 14 amino acids.

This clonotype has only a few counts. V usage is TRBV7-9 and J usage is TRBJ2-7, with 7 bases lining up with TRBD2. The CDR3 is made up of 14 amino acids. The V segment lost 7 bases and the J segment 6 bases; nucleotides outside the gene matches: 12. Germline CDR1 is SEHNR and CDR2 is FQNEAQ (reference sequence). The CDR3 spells CASNAPGLSSEQYF. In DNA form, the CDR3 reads TGTGCCAGCAACGCGCCGGGACTATCTTCCGAGCAGTACTTC.

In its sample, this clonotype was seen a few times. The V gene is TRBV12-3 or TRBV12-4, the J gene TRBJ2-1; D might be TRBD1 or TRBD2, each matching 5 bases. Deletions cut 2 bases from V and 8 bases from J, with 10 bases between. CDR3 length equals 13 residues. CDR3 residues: CASSLRQGDEQFF. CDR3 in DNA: TGTGCCAGCAGTTTAAGGCAGGGAGATGAGCAGTTCTTC.

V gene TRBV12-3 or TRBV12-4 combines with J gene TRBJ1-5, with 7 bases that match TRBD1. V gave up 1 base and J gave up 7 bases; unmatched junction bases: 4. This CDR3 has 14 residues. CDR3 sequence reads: CASSLDRGGQPQHF. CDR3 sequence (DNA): TGTGCCAGCAGTTTAGACAGGGGTGGCCAGCCCCAGCATTTT.

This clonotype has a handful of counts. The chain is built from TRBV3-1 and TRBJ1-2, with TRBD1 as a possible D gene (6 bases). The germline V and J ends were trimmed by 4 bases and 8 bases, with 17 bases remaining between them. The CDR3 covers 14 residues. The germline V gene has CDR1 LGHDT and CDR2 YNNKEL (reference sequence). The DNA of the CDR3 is TGTGCCAGCAGCCCCTTGGGGGGCGATCAAGGCTACACCTTC. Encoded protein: CASSPLGGDQGYTF.

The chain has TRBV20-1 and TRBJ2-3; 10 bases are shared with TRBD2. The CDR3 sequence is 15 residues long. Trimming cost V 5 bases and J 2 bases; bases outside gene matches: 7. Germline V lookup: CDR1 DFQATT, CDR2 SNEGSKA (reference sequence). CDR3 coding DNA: TGCAGTGCTCAATGGACTAGCGGAACCACAGATACGCAGTATTTT. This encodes CSAQWTSGTTDTQYF.

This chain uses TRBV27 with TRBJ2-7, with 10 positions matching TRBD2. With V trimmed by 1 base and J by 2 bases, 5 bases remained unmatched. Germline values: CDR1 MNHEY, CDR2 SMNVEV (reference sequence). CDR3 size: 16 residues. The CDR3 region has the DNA TGTGCCAGCAGTTTATTGTTAGCGGGAGGCACCTACGAGCAGTACTTC. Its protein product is CASSLLLAGGTYEQYF.

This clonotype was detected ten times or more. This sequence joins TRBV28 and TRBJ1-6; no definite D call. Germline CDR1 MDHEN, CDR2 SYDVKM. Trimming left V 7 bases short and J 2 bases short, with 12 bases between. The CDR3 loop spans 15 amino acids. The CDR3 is CASIGSGAYNSPLHF. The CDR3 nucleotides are TGTGCCAGCATCGGTTCCGGGGCCTATAATTCACCCCTCCACTTT.

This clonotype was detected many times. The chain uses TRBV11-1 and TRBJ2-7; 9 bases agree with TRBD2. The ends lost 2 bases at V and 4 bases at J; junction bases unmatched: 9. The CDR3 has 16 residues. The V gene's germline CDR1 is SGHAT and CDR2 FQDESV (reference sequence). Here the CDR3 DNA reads TGTGCCAGCAGCTTAACTAGCGGGCGGCGTGGGTACGAGCAGTACTTC. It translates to CASSLTSGRRGYEQYF.

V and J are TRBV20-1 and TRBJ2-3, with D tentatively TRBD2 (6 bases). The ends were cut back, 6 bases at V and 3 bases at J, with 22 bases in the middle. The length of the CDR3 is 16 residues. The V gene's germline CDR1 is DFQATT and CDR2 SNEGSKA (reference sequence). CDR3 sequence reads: CSAPPGGNVKTDTQYF. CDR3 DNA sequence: TGCAGTGCCCCCCCCGGAGGGAATGTGAAGACAGATACGCAGTATTTT.

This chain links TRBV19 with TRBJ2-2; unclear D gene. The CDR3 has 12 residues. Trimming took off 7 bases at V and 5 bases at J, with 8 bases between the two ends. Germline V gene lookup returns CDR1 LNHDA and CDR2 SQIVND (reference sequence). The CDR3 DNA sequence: TGTGCCAGTAAGCACGGGACCGGGGAGCTGTTTTTT. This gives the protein CASKHGTGELFF.

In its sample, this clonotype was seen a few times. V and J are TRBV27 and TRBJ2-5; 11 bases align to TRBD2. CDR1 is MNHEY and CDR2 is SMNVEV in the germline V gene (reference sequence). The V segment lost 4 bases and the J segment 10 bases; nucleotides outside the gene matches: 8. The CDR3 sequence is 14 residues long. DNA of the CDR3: TGTGCCAGCAGTTCCGGGACTAGCGGCCTCAGCCAGTACTTC. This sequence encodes CASSSGTSGLSQYF.

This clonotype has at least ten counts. In DNA form, the CDR3 reads TGTGCCAGCAGGTACAATTTCCAAGGGTTGGAGACCCAGTACTTC. Protein: CASRYNFQGLETQYF. This chain links TRBV11-2 with TRBJ2-5; the D is unclear. The V end lost 6 bases, the J end lost 5 bases, and 19 bases lay between the germline ends. Germline CDR1 and CDR2: SGHAT and FQNNGV. The CDR3 is 15 residues long. The variable domain in full, with the rest retrieved from reference TRBV11-2 and TRBJ2-5, is EAGVAQSPRYKIIEKRQSVAFWCNPISGHATLYWYQQILGQGPKLLIQFQNNGVVDDSQLPKDRFSAERLKGVDSTLKIQPAKLEDSAVYLCASRYNFQGLETQYFGPGTRLLVL.

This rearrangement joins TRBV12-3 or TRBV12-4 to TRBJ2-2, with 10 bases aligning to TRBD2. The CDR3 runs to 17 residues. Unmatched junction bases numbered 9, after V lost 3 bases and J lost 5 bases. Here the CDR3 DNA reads TGTGCCAGCAGTTTCCTAGCGGGAGCGTTAAGGACCGGGGAGCTGTTTTTT. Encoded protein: CASSFLAGALRTGELFF.

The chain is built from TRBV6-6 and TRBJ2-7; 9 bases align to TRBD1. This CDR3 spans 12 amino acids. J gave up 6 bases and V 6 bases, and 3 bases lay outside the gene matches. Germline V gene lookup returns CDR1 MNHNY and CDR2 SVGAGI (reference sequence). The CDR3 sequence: CASRGQGLEQYF. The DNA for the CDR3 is TGTGCCAGCAGAGGACAGGGGCTCGAGCAGTACTTC.